This T cell receptor (beta chain) was sequenced in a study of blood T cell repertoires in COVID-19. About the study: From the United States, Italy and Spain came samples of acute and convalescent COVID-19. Sources were T cells, B-cell-depleted T cells, or PBMCs; the material itself was cDNA or gDNA.

The J segment lost 8 bases and the V segment lost 1 base, leaving 10 bases of the junction unmatched. Looked up from germline, CDR1 is MGHRA and CDR2 is YSYEKL. The CDR3 totals 15 residues. Original analysis: Reference gene primer amplification in the assay estimated nucleated cell counts. Assay used: immunoSEQ multiplex PCR; TCRdb lists only in-frame clones, some missing. V and J calls plus clone size are reproduced from that table; the DNA served to infer D and trimming. The sample holds about 130,000 clones, 81% seen once. This chain links TRBV4-1 with TRBJ1-1; 7 bases agree with TRBD1. The sequence came from a woman in her fifties or sixties with active or convalescent COVID-19. The sequenced material came from peripheral blood. The CDR3 here is CASSQGSRGSEEAFF. CDR3 DNA sequence: TGCGCCAGCAGCCAAGGGTCCAGGGGGTCCGAAGAAGCTTTCTTT.